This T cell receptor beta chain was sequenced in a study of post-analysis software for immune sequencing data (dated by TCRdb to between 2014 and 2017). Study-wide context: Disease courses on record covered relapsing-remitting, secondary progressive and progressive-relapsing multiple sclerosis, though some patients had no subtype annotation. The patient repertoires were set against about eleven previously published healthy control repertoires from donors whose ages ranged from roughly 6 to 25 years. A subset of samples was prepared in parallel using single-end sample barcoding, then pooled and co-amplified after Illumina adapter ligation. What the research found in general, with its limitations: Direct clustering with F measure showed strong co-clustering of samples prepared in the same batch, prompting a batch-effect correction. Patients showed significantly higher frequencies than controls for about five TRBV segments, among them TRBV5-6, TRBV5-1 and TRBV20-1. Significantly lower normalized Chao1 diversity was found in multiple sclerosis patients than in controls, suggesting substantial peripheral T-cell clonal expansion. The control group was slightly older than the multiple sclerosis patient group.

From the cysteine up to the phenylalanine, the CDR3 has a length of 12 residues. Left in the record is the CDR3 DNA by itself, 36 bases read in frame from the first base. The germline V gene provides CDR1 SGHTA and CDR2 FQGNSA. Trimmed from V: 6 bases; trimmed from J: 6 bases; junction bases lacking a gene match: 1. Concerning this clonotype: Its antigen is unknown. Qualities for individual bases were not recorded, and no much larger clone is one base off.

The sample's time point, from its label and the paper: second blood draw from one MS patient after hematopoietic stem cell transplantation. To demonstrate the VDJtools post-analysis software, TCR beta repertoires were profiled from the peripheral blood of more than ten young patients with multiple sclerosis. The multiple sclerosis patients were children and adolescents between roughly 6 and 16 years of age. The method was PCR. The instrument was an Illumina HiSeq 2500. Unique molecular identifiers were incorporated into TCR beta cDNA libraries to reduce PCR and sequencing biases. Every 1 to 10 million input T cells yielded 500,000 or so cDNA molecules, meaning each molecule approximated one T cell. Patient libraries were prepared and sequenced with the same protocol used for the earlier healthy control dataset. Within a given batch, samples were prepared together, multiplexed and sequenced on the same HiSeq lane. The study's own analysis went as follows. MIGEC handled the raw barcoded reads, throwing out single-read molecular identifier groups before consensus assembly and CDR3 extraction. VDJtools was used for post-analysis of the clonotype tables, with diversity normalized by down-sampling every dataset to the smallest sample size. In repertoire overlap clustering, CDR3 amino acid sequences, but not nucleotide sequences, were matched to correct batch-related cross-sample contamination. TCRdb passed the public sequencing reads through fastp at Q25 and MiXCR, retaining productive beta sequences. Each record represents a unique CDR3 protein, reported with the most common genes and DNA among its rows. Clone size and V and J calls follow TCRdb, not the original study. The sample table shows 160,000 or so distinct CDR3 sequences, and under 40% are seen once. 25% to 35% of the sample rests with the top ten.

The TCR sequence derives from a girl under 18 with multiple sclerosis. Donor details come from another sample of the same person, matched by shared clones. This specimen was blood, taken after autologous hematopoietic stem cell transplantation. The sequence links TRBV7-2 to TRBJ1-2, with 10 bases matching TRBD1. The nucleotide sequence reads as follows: TGTGCCAGCAGTGGACAGGGGGATGGCTACACCTTC. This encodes CASSGQGDGYTF.